Given below is one T cell receptor (beta chain) in context. The sample is drawn from a study of Ad26.COV2.S vaccination and SARS-CoV-2 variants. On the study more broadly: Into the muscle, Ad26.COV2.S was dosed once or twice, 56 days apart.

Produced via immunoSEQ multiplex PCR; TCRdb's table is partial and in-frame only. Found here are hundreds of thousands of clones, 85% to 90% of them singletons; the top ten hold over 2%. The CDR3 has 14 amino acids. CDR1 and CDR2 (germline): ENHRY, SYGVKD. The germline V and J ends were trimmed by 4 bases and 1 base, with 9 bases remaining between them. Specified treatment: about 20 received Ad26.COV2.S at low or high dose, single or two shots; roughly five received placebo; per-sample allocation not given. Day 63 after the first injection of vaccine or placebo was the sampling time. Cohort 1b enrolled adults aged 18-55 years in Boston.

The chain has TRBV10-3 and TRBJ2-3; no clear D gene. The input for sequencing was peripheral blood, taken in a trial of Ad26.COV2.S vaccine versus placebo. The TCR sequence derives from a person aged 18-65 years who received the Ad26.COV2.S COVID-19 vaccine or a placebo. DNA of the CDR3: TGTGCCATCAGTGTTACCAGCGGCACAGATACGCAGTATTTT. Translating it yields CAISVTSGTDTQYF.